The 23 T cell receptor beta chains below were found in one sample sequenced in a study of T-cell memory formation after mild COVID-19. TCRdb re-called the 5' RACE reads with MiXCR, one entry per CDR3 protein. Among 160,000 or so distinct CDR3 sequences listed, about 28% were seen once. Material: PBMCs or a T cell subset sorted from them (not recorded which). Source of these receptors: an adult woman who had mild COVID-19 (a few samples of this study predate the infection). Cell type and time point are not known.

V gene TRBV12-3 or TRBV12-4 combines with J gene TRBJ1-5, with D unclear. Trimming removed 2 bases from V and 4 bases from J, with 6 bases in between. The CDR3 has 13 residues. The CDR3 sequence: CASSLNVNQPQHF. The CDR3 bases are TGTGCCAGCAGTTTAAATGTAAATCAGCCCCAGCATTTT.

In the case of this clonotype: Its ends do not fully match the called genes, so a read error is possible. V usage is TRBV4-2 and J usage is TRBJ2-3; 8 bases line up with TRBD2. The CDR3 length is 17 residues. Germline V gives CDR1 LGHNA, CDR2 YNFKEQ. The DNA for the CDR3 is TGTGCCAGCAACCAAAACCCCCGGCGGGAGGCGACAGATACGCAGTATTTT. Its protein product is CASNQNPRREATDTQYF.

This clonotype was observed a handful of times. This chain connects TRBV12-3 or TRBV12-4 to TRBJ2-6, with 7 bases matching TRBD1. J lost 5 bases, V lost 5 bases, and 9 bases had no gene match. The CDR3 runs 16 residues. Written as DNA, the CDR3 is TGTGCCAGCAGTGTTGGGCCCAGGGGGAGGGCCAACGTCCTGACTTTC. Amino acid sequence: CASSVGPRGRANVLTF.

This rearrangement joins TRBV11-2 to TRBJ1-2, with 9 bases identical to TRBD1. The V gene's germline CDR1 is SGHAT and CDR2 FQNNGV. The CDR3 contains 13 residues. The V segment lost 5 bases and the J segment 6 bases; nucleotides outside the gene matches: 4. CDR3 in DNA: TGTGCCAGCAGCGCGGACAGGGGCGATGGCTACACCTTC. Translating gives CASSADRGDGYTF.

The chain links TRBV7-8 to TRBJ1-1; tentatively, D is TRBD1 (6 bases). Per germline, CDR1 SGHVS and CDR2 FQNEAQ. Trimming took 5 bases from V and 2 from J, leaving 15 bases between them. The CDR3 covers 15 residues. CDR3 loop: CASSPYRVGNTEAFF. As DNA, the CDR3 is TGTGCCAGCAGCCCCTACAGGGTCGGAAACACTGAAGCTTTCTTT.

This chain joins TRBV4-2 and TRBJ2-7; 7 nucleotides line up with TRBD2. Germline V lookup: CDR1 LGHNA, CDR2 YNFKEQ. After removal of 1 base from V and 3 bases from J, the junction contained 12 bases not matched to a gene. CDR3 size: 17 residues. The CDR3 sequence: CASSQVRLAAVNYEQYF. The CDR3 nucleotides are TGTGCCAGCAGCCAAGTCCGCCTAGCGGCTGTTAACTACGAGCAGTACTTC.

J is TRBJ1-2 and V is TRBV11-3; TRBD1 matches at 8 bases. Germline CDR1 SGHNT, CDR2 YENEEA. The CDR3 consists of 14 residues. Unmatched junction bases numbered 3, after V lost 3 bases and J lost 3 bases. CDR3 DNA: TGTGCCAGCAGCTTCCACAGGGGGTACTATGGCTACACCTTC. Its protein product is CASSFHRGYYGYTF.

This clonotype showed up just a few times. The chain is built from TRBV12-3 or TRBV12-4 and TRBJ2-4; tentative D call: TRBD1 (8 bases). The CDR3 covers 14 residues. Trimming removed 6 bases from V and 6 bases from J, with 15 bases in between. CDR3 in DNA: TGTGCCAGCAGCCGGACAGGGAGGGGAAACATTCAGTACTTC. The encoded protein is CASSRTGRGNIQYF.

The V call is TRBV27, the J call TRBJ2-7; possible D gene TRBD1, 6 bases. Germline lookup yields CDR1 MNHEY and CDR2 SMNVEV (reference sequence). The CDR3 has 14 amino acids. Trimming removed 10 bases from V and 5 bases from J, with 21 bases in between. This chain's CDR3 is CATKSQGRWNEQYF. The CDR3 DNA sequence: TGTGCCACCAAAAGTCAGGGGCGATGGAACGAGCAGTACTTC.

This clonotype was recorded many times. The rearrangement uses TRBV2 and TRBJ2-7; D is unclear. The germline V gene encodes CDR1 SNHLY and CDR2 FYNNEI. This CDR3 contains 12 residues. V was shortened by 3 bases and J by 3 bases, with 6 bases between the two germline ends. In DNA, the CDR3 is TGTGCCAGCAGTGAGGACGGCTACGAGCAGTACTTC. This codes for CASSEDGYEQYF.

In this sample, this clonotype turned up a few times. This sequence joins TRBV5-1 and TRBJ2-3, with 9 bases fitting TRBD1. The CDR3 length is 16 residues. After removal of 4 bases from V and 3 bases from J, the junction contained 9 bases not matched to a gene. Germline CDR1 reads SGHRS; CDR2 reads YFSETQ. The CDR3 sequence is CASSLPGTGLTDTQYF. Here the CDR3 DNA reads TGCGCCAGCAGCCTACCCGGGACAGGGTTGACAGATACGCAGTATTTT.

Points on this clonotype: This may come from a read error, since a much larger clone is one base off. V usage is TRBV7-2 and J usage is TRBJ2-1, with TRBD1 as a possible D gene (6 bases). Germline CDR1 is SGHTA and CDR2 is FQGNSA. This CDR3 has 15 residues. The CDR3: CASSATGISYNDQFF. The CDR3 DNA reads TGTGCCAGCAGCGCAACAGGGATCTCCTACAATGACCAGTTCTTC.

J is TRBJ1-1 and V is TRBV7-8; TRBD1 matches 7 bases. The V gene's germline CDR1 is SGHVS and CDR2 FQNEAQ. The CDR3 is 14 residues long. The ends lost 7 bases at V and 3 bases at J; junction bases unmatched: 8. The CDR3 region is CASTYRGRDTEAFF. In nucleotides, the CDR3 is TGTGCCAGCACCTACAGGGGTAGAGACACTGAAGCTTTCTTT.

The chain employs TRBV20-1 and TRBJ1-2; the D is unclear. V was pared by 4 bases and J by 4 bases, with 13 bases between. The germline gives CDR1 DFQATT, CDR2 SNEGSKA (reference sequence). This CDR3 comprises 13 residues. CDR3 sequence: CSATSRPSYGYTF. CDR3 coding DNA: TGCAGTGCTACATCCCGCCCCTCCTATGGCTACACCTTC.

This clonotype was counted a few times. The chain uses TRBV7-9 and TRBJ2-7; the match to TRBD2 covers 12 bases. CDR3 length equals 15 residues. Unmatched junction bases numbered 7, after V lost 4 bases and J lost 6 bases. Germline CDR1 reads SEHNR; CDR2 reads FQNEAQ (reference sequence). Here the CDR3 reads CASSYPTSGSGEQYF. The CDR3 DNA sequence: TGTGCCAGCAGCTACCCGACTAGCGGGAGCGGCGAGCAGTACTTC.

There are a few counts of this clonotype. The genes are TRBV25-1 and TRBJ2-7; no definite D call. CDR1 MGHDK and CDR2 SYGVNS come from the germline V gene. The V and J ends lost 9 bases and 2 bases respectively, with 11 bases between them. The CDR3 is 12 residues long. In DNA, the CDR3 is TGTGCCAGAATCGGGCCGACCTACGAGCAGTACTTC. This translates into CARIGPTYEQYF.

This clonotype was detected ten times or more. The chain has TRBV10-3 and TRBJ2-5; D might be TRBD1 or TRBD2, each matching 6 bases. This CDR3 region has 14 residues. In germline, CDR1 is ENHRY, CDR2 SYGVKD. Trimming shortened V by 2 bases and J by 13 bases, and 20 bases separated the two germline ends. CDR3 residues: CAISEDSRGGPLYF. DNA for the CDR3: TGTGCCATCAGTGAGGATTCTAGAGGGGGGCCCTTGTACTTC.

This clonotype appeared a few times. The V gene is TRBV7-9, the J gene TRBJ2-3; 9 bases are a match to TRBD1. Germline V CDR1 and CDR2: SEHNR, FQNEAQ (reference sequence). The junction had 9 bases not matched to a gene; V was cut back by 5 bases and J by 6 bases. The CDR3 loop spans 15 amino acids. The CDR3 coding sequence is TGTGCCAGCAGCCCTGCCTGGGACAGGGATGATACGCAGTATTTT. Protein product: CASSPAWDRDDTQYF.

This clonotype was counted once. CDR3 loop: CAWSTGGFSSPLHF. The CDR3 DNA reads as TGTGCCTGGAGTACAGGGGGCTTTAGTTCACCCCTCCACTTT. This chain connects TRBV30 to TRBJ1-6, with 9 bases aligning to TRBD1. V dropped 2 bases and J dropped 9; count of bases not matched to a gene: 5. Looked up from germline, CDR1 is GTSNPN and CDR2 is SVGIG (reference sequence). This CDR3 contains 14 residues.

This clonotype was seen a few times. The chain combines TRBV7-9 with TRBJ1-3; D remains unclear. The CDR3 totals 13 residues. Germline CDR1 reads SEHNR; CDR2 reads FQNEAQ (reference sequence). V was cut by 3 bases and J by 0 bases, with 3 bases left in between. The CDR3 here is CASSLVSGNTIYF. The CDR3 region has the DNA TGTGCCAGCAGCTTGGTCTCTGGAAACACCATATATTTT.

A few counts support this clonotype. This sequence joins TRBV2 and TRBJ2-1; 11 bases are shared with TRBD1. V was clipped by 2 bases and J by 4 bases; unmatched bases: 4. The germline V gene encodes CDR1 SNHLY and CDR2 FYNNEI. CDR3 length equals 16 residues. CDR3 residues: CASSEHGTGGYNEQFF. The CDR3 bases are TGTGCCAGCAGTGAACATGGGACAGGGGGTTACAATGAGCAGTTCTTC.

The CDR3 here is CSVEKTGARTEAFF. Written as DNA, the CDR3 is TGCAGCGTTGAAAAGACGGGGGCTCGGACTGAAGCTTTCTTT. V and J are TRBV29-1 and TRBJ1-1; D is perhaps TRBD1 (6 bases). Trimming pared 2 bases from V and 5 bases from J, leaving 15 bases between. The CDR3 totals 14 residues. Germline V gene sequence: CDR1 SQVTM, CDR2 ANQGSEA.

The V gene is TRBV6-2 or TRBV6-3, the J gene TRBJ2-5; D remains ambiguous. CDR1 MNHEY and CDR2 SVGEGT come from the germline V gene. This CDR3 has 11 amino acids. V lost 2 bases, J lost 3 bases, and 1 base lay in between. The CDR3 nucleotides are TGTGCCAGCAGTTACAAAGAGACCCAGTACTTC. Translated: CASSYKETQYF.